These 15 T cell receptor beta chains share one sample of origin, sequenced in a study of Ad26.COV2.S vaccination and SARS-CoV-2 variants. Treatment reported: about 20 received Ad26.COV2.S at low or high dose, single or two shots; a few received placebo; per-sample allocation not given. Each sample was drawn 63 days after the first injection (of vaccine or placebo). The protocol was immunoSEQ multiplex PCR, while the TCRdb copy is restricted to in-frame clones and leaves out a portion. This table holds roughly 700,000 clones, around 90% found once. The sample here was peripheral blood, taken in a trial of Ad26.COV2.S vaccine versus placebo. The source of these receptors is a person aged 18-65 years who received the Ad26.COV2.S COVID-19 vaccine or a placebo.

This chain uses TRBV11-1 with TRBJ2-1; TRBD2 might be the D (5 bases). Germline lookup yields CDR1 SGHAT and CDR2 FQDESV (reference sequence). There are 15 residues in the CDR3. The V end was cut by 1 base, the J end by 2 bases, with 9 bases between. CDR3 amino acids: CASSLELVAYNEQFF. The CDR3 bases are TGTGCCAGCAGCTTAGAACTAGTGGCCTACAATGAGCAGTTCTTC.

The rearrangement joins TRBV29-1 to TRBJ2-7; 8 positions match TRBD1. J was trimmed by 3 bases and V by 7 bases; bases with no gene match: 8. CDR1 and CDR2 (germline): SQVTM, ANQGSEA. This CDR3 has 13 residues. CDR3 loop: CSATGGTGYEQYF. DNA of the CDR3: TGCAGCGCCACAGGGGGAACAGGCTACGAGCAGTACTTC.

The rearrangement links TRBV2 to TRBJ1-2; no firm D call. CDR1 is SNHLY and CDR2 is FYNNEI in the germline V gene. The CDR3 contains 14 residues. Trimming took off 7 bases at V and 4 bases at J, with 16 bases between the two ends. Here the CDR3 DNA reads TGTGCCAGCATCGAAGGTGGCAGTGGCTATGGCTACACCTTC. Translating it yields CASIEGGSGYGYTF.

On this clone: One end of the junction varies from germline; a read error may be responsible. The V call is TRBV29-1, the J call TRBJ1-1; 11 bases are shared with TRBD1. This CDR3 is 14 amino acids long. CDR1 and CDR2 from the germline V gene are SQVTM and ANQGSEA. CDR3 amino acids: CSVEGDRGNPEAFF. Written as DNA, the CDR3 is TGCAGCGTTGAAGGGGACAGGGGGAACCCTGAAGCTTTCTTT.

The rearrangement links TRBV5-5 to TRBJ2-1, with a tentative D call TRBD2 (6 bases). V was cut by 4 bases and J by 7 bases, with 15 bases left in between. The CDR3 runs 14 residues. Germline V gene data show CDR1 as SGHKS and CDR2 as YYEKEE (reference sequence). CDR3 nucleotide sequence: TGTGCCAGCAGCGCGCGGGACTGGGCGAATGAGCAGTTCTTC. As protein: CASSARDWANEQFF.

V is TRBV24-1 and J is TRBJ1-5, with 7 nucleotides matching TRBD1. J was trimmed by 5 bases and V by 5 bases; bases with no gene match: 8. The CDR3 runs 15 residues. CDR1 is KGHDR, CDR2 SFDVKD, per germline. The CDR3 nucleotides are TGTGCCACCAGTGGAGGAGGGGGCCCGTATCAGCCCCAGCATTTT. This codes for CATSGGGGPYQPQHF.

This chain joins TRBV19 and TRBJ2-5; no firm D call. V was clipped by 3 bases and J by 4 bases, with 9 bases between them. The CDR3 has 13 residues. Germline CDR1 and CDR2: LNHDA and SQIVND (reference sequence). CDR3 loop: CASSMARGETQYF. The CDR3 DNA reads as TGTGCCAGTAGTATGGCTAGAGGAGAGACCCAGTACTTC.

This chain connects TRBV5-5 to TRBJ2-7; D gene unclear. CDR3 length: 14 residues. CDR1 is SGHKS, CDR2 YYEKEE, per germline (reference sequence). The V end was cut by 1 base, the J end by 2 bases, with 10 bases between. The CDR3 is CASSLWRLTYEQYF. In nucleotides, the CDR3 is TGTGCCAGCAGCTTGTGGCGTCTGACCTACGAGCAGTACTTC.

This chain connects TRBV25-1 to TRBJ2-5, with D possibly TRBD1 on 6 matching bases. CDR3 length: 14 residues. From germline, CDR1 is MGHDK and CDR2 SYGVNS. V was shortened by 10 bases and J by 5 bases, with 20 bases between the two germline ends. The DNA for the CDR3 is TGTGCCACGGAACAGGGTGGGGCTTTGGAGACCCAGTACTTC. Protein sequence: CATEQGGALETQYF.

The chain recombines TRBV7-8 with TRBJ2-7; 7 nucleotides line up with TRBD2. Germline trimming cut 5 bases from V and 3 bases from J; bases unmatched to any gene: 13. Per the germline V gene, CDR1 is SGHVS and CDR2 is FQNEAQ. CDR3 length: 16 amino acids. The DNA for the CDR3 is TGTGCCAGCAGCCCTAGCGGCCTAGCGGTAAACTACGAGCAGTACTTC. Protein sequence: CASSPSGLAVNYEQYF.

This chain joins TRBV19 and TRBJ1-5, with a weak D call TRBD1 (6 bases). V gave up 3 bases and J gave up 5 bases, with 17 bases separating them. Per germline, CDR1 LNHDA and CDR2 SQIVND (reference sequence). The CDR3 consists of 16 residues. The CDR3 loop reads CASSIWGGARDQPQHF. CDR3 bases: TGTGCCAGTAGTATTTGGGGGGGCGCAAGGGATCAGCCCCAGCATTTT.

The chain combines TRBV21-1 with TRBJ2-7. TRBV21-1 is tagged as a pseudogene. The CDR3 contains 12 residues. CDR3 nucleotide sequence: TGTGCCAGCAGCCAACGGACCTACGAGCAGTACTTC. It codes for CASSQRTYEQYF.

This chain uses TRBV18 with TRBJ1-2; D is uncertain. Trimming removed 4 bases from V and 1 base from J, with 7 bases in between. Looked up from germline, CDR1 is KGHSH and CDR2 is LQKENI. CDR3 size: 13 residues. This chain's CDR3 is CASSRSDNYGYTF. The CDR3 nucleotides read TGTGCCAGCTCACGGTCGGATAACTATGGCTACACCTTC.

The rearrangement joins TRBV5-6 to TRBJ1-4, with 9 bases aligning to TRBD1. With 2 bases clipped from V and 5 bases from J, the junction kept 4 bases outside the gene matches. CDR1 SGHDT and CDR2 YYEEEE come from the germline V gene. The CDR3 consists of 15 residues. The CDR3 loop reads CASSFGTGSNEKLFF. The CDR3, as DNA: TGTGCCAGCAGCTTCGGGACAGGGTCGAATGAAAAACTGTTTTTT.

The chain is built from TRBV3-1 (or the pseudogene TRBV3-2) and TRBJ1-2; the D gene is possibly TRBD1 (5 bases). There are 12 residues in the CDR3. Germline CDR1 and CDR2: LGHDT and YNNKEL (reference sequence). Trimming shortened V by 8 bases and J by 0 bases, and 7 bases separated the two germline ends. CDR3 in DNA: TGTGCCAGCCAGGGCACTAACTATGGCTACACCTTC. Amino acids: CASQGTNYGYTF.